This T cell receptor (beta chain) came from a study of T cells in Graves' hyperthyroidism and ophthalmopathy. Study context: The authors collected peripheral blood at initial diagnosis, before any treatment. The study's findings and limits: Using 13 V-J features, a model discriminated ophthalmopathy from stable hyperthyroidism.

The source material, RNA transcripts, was used to amplify TCR beta CDR3 regions. The HTBI set primed first-round TCR CDR3 RT-PCR. TCRdb redid the calling of the multiplex PCR reads with MiXCR, one entry per CDR3 protein. The sample shows over 500,000 distinct CDR3 sequences, 15% to 20% of them seen only once. The V end lost 2 bases, the J end lost 5 bases, and 15 bases lay between the germline ends. CDR3 length equals 15 residues. CDR1 and CDR2 from the germline V gene are MDHEN and SYDVKM. This clonotype was detected only a few times. What it recognizes is unknown. Uncontrolled infection, other autoimmune disease, pregnancy or lactation led to exclusion. On the basis of clinical symptoms, serum thyroxine and TRAb, thyroid ultrasound and orbital computed tomography, diagnoses were made.

V gene TRBV28 combines with J gene TRBJ2-5; D unclear. The origin of this receptor is a woman in her 30s with Graves' ophthalmopathy. Specimen: blood. The chain's CDR3 is CASSLKGYLGETQYF. CDR3 coding DNA: TGTGCCAGCAGTTTAAAGGGATATCTTGGGGAGACCCAGTACTTC.